These T cell receptor beta chains were read from a single sample in a study of early T cells in non-severe SARS-CoV-2 infection. TCRdb analysed the 5' RACE reads with MiXCR anew, one entry per CDR3 protein. The data contain approximately 77,000 distinct CDR3 sequences, roughly 16% of them singletons. The sample comprised whole blood. The receptor set was obtained from an adult who was a healthcare worker with PCR-confirmed SARS-CoV-2 infection or an uninfected control (not recorded which). Each CDR3 is given with its conserved first and last residue. The D gene is left open where the match is weak. The listing skips clone size in some rows; elsewhere it reads once, few, many or a size class.

TGCAGTGCTCACCACAGGGGGCGGAACACTGAAGCTTTCTTT CSAHHRGRNTEAFF TRBJ1-1 few TRBD1 TRBV20-1
TGTGCCAGCAGCTTACGAAGCGGGGTCTCCTACAATGAGCAGTTCTTC CASSLRSGVSYNEQFF TRBJ2-1 . TRBD2 TRBV7-8
TGTGCCAGCAGCCCCGGGGGGGCCGGGGAGCTGTTTTTT CASSPGGAGELFF TRBJ2-2 . TRBD2 TRBV12-3/TRBV12-4
TGCGCCAGCAGCTTGGTGGGAGTTCCACAAGAGACCCAGTACTTC CASSLVGVPQETQYF TRBJ2-5 . . TRBV5-1
TGTGCCAGCAGCAATGGGGTGAACCACGAGCAGTACTTC CASSNGVNHEQYF TRBJ2-7 . . TRBV7-9
TGTGCCACCAGGGGAGAGAGCAATCAGCCCCAGCATTTT CATRGESNQPQHF TRBJ1-5 few . TRBV24-1
TGCAGCGTTGTGAGGTCGGGGAACGCTGAAGCTTTCTTT CSVVRSGNAEAFF TRBJ1-1 . . TRBV29-1
TGTGCCAGCTCACCACTGGCTAGCGGGGGGCACAATGAGCAGTTCTTC CASSPLASGGHNEQFF TRBJ2-1 many TRBD2 TRBV18
TGTGCCAGCAGCCAGAGACGGACAACTAATGAAAAACTGTTTTTT CASSQRRTTNEKLFF TRBJ1-4 . . TRBV3-1
TGTGCCAGCAGTTTTTTCCAGGGGGATGGCTACACCTTC CASSFFQGDGYTF TRBJ1-2 few TRBD1 TRBV27
TGTGCCAGCAGCTCCCTCCGCTGGGGGCCCTCCTACGAGCAGTACTTC CASSSLRWGPSYEQYF TRBJ2-7 many . TRBV7-2
TGTGCCCGCAAGTCGGGCTACTTTTACAATGAGCAGTTCTTC CARKSGYFYNEQFF TRBJ2-1 few . TRBV6-5
TGTGCCAGCAGTATGGGACAGGGGATCCCCTACGAGCAGTACTTC CASSMGQGIPYEQYF TRBJ2-7 . TRBD1 TRBV6-5
TGTGCCAGCAGCTCCCATTACGAGCAGTACTTC CASSSHYEQYF TRBJ2-7 many . TRBV7-2
TGTGCCAGTAGTGCGGCAGCGAACACCGGGGAGCTGTTTTTT CASSAAANTGELFF TRBJ2-2 . . TRBV19
TGTGCCAGCAGCTTAGATCTGGGATTCACCTACGAGCAGTACTTC CASSLDLGFTYEQYF TRBJ2-7 . . TRBV7-2
TGTGCCAGCAGTTACTCGAAGGACACCTATGGCTACACCTTC CASSYSKDTYGYTF TRBJ1-2 . . TRBV6-5
TGTGCCAGCAGCTTAGGGACAAACGGGGAGCTGTTTTTT CASSLGTNGELFF TRBJ2-2 few . TRBV7-9
TGTGCCAGCAGGCTAACTAGCGGGAGGTCAACGAATGAGCAGTTCTTC CASRLTSGRSTNEQFF TRBJ2-1 few TRBD2 TRBV2
TGTGCCACCAGTGACCGAGGACAGGGGGTAACTAATGAAAAACTGTTTTTT CATSDRGQGVTNEKLFF TRBJ1-4 many TRBD1 TRBV24-1
TGTGCCAGCAGCTTTTTCATGGGCACTGAAGCTTTCTTT CASSFFMGTEAFF TRBJ1-1 few . TRBV7-3
TGTGCCAGCAGTTACGAGGGAGGTACGCAGTATTTT CASSYEGGTQYF TRBJ2-3 many . TRBV6-5
TGCAGTGCTTCCTTATCAACTAATGAAAAACTGTTTTTT CSASLSTNEKLFF TRBJ1-4 . . TRBV20-1
TGTGCCAGCAGCTCCCCGGACCATAAGACAGATACGCAGTATTTT CASSSPDHKTDTQYF TRBJ2-3 many . TRBV5-4
TGCAGCGTTGTCTTTAAGGGTCTTAGCTATGGCTACACCTTC CSVVFKGLSYGYTF TRBJ1-2 . . TRBV29-1
TGCGCCAGCAGCCAGGGACTCTCCTACGAGCAGTACTTC CASSQGLSYEQYF TRBJ2-7 few . TRBV4-3
TGTGCCACTAGAGGGGACTCCTACAATGAGCAGTTCTTC CATRGDSYNEQFF TRBJ2-1 . . TRBV11-2
TGCAGTGCTATAACAGGATTTAGCTCCTACGAGCAGTACTTC CSAITGFSSYEQYF TRBJ2-7 few . TRBV20-1
TGCAGTGCCGAACTGGGGACAGATACGCAGTATTTT CSAELGTDTQYF TRBJ2-3 few . TRBV20-1
TGTGCCAGCAGTCCGGACAGGGGACAAGAGCTGTTTTTT CASSPDRGQELFF TRBJ2-2 few TRBD1 TRBV6-2/TRBV6-3
TGCAGTGCTCTGACACTACCGGGACAGGGAGGAAAACTGTTTTTT CSALTLPGQGGKLFF TRBJ1-4 many TRBD1 TRBV20-1
TGTGCCAGCAGCCAAGATCGCGACCCCGGGGAGCTGTTTTTT CASSQDRDPGELFF TRBJ2-2 . . TRBV4-2
TGTGCCAGCAGTTACTCGAGGGTCTACAATGAGCAGTTCTTC CASSYSRVYNEQFF TRBJ2-1 many . TRBV6-6
TGTGCCAGCAGCCGCAGGGAAACGGAGCAGTACTTC CASSRRETEQYF TRBJ2-7 few . TRBV5-4
TGCGCCAGCAGCCCCAGGACAGGCGCCCAAGAGACCCAGTACTTC CASSPRTGAQETQYF TRBJ2-5 . TRBD1 TRBV4-3
TGTGCCAGCAGTTTAATGGCCGAGCAGTACTTC CASSLMAEQYF TRBJ2-7 many . TRBV12-3/TRBV12-4
TGCGCCAGCAGCTCGGCCGTTTCCGGGACGGAGTATGGCTACACCTTC CASSSAVSGTEYGYTF TRBJ1-2 few . TRBV5-1
TGCGCCAGCAGCTTGGTCGGGTCTTCCCCCACAGATACGCAGTATTTT CASSLVGSSPTDTQYF TRBJ2-3 . . TRBV5-1
TGTGCCACCAGTGACCCTGGACAGGGGTCGAGCTCCTACGAGCAGTACTTC CATSDPGQGSSSYEQYF TRBJ2-7 few TRBD1 TRBV24-1
TGTGCCAGCAGCCAATTGGACGGATCCTACGAGCAGTACTTC CASSQLDGSYEQYF TRBJ2-7 . . TRBV16
TGTGCCTGGCGGCTCGGACTAGCGGGAGTAACCGGGGAGCTGTTTTTT CAWRLGLAGVTGELFF TRBJ2-2 few TRBD2 TRBV30
TGTGCCAGCAGCGTACAAGTGAACACTGAAGCTTTCTTT CASSVQVNTEAFF TRBJ1-1 few . TRBV9
TGTGCCAGCGCCTCCCAGGGGACTAGCCAAGAGACCCAGTACTTC CASASQGTSQETQYF TRBJ2-5 few TRBD2 TRBV6-1
TGTGCCAGCTCAGCAGGGTTTCAAGAGACCCAGTACTTC CASSAGFQETQYF TRBJ2-5 once . TRBV18
TGCGCCAGCAGCCAGACTCCTGTCGGAGGCACAGATACGCAGTATTTT CASSQTPVGGTDTQYF TRBJ2-3 . . TRBV5-1
TGTGCCAGCAGCAGGACAGGGGTTCATGCCACAGATACGCAGTATTTT CASSRTGVHATDTQYF TRBJ2-3 . TRBD1 TRBV13